The 7 T cell receptor beta chains reported below all come from one sample, sequenced in a study of shared clonotypes between healthy human individuals. Sequenced by immunoSEQ multiplex PCR; TCRdb stores in-frame clones only, minus some. The data show about 520,000 clones, approximately 95% seen once. Sequencing was carried out using naive CD4+ T cells sorted from blood. As to subset: CD45RA+ positively selected. These receptors all stem from a woman in her twenties or thirties in good health.

The V and J genes are TRBV10-2 and TRBJ2-7; 10 nucleotides agree with TRBD2. The CDR3 consists of 14 residues. Germline V gives CDR1 WSHSY, CDR2 SAAADI. Germline trimming cut 6 bases from V and 3 bases from J; bases unmatched to any gene: 5. CDR3 amino acids: CASRSGRGSYEQYF. CDR3 DNA sequence: TGCGCCAGCAGAAGCGGGAGGGGGAGCTACGAGCAGTACTTC.

For this clone: This sample includes further DNA sequences coding for the same CDR3. V and J are TRBV2 and TRBJ1-5; D unresolved. V gave up 3 bases and J gave up 3 bases, with 9 bases separating them. The CDR3 totals 14 residues. Germline V CDR1 and CDR2: SNHLY, FYNNEI. The CDR3 region is CASSDSSFNQPQHF. CDR3 bases: TGTGCCAGCAGTGATAGTAGCTTCAATCAGCCCCAGCATTTT. Full variable domain (outside the CDR3, taken from reference TRBV2 and TRBJ1-5): EPEVTQTPSHQVTQMGQEVILRCVPISNHLYFYWYRQILGQKVEFLVSFYNNEISEKSEIFDDQFSVERPDGSNFTLKIRSTKLEDSAMYFCASSDSSFNQPQHFGDGTRLSIL.

This chain connects TRBV28 to TRBJ1-1; TRBD1 is a possible D gene (5 bases). The V and J ends lost 4 bases and 1 base respectively, with 16 bases between them. Germline CDR1 MDHEN, CDR2 SYDVKM. The CDR3 spans 16 residues. In DNA, the CDR3 is TGTGCCAGCAGTTCCCACCCGGCGGGGCAGAACACTGAAGCTTTCTTT. This gives the protein CASSSHPAGQNTEAFF.

V usage is TRBV11-2 and J usage is TRBJ1-5; D is undetermined. The CDR3 is 15 residues long. The V end lost 2 bases, the J end lost 1 base, and 9 bases lay between the germline ends. The germline V gene has CDR1 SGHAT and CDR2 FQNNGV. The CDR3 nucleotides are TGTGCCAGCAGCTTACGGGAGGCGAGCAATCAGCCCCAGCATTTT. Translating it yields CASSLREASNQPQHF. Full variable domain (remainder filled in from reference TRBV11-2 and TRBJ1-5): EAGVAQSPRYKIIEKRQSVAFWCNPISGHATLYWYQQILGQGPKLLIQFQNNGVVDDSQLPKDRFSAERLKGVDSTLKIQPAKLEDSAVYLCASSLREASNQPQHFGDGTRLSIL.

This clone was seen only a few times. The chain carries TRBV30 and TRBJ1-5; unclear D gene. The germline CDR1 and CDR2 sequences are GTSNPN and SVGIG (reference sequence). The length of the CDR3 is 11 residues. Between the trimmed V and J ends, which lost 0 bases and 9 bases, there was a span of 6 bases. The CDR3 DNA follows: TGTGCCTGGAGTGTAGAGGGGCCCCAGCATTTT. This gives the protein CAWSVEGPQHF. The complete variable domain, with remaining parts taken from reference TRBV30 and TRBJ1-5, reads SQTIHQWPATLVQPVGSPLSLECTVEGTSNPNLYWYRQAAGRGLQLLFYSVGIGQISSEVPQNLSASRPQDRQFILSSKKLLLSDSGFYLCAWSVEGPQHFGDGTRLSIL.

V usage is TRBV28 and J usage is TRBJ1-2; maybe TRBD1 (6 bases). Deletions cut 8 bases from V and 4 bases from J, with 14 bases between. The CDR3 is 13 amino acids. Germline V gene data show CDR1 as MDHEN and CDR2 as SYDVKM. The CDR3 sequence: CASAWDTVYGYTF. DNA of the CDR3: TGTGCCAGCGCCTGGGACACCGTCTATGGCTACACCTTC.

The V and J genes are TRBV27 and TRBJ1-6; 9 bases match TRBD1. Germline V gives CDR1 MNHEY, CDR2 SMNVEV (reference sequence). The CDR3 is 15 residues long. Trimming at V came to 3 bases and at J to 9 bases, leaving 6 bases not matched to a gene. CDR3 loop: CASSFRTGAGSPLHF. Here the CDR3 DNA reads TGTGCCAGCAGTTTCCGGACAGGGGCGGGTTCACCCCTCCACTTT.